Below, 24 T cell receptor beta chains from the same sample are listed, as sequenced in a study of T cells in Graves' hyperthyroidism and ophthalmopathy. TCR beta CDR3 regions were amplified from RNA transcripts. HTBI primers were the set used in a first-round RT-PCR of the TCR CDR3. TCRdb passed the multiplex PCR reads through MiXCR, listing each CDR3 protein once. This table has about 420,000 distinct CDR3 sequences, around a sixth appearing once. Sequenced material: blood. The receptors were sampled from a young woman with Graves' hyperthyroidism.

This clonotype has only a few counts. Relative to the germline gene, one junction end is altered; a read error may explain this. V gene TRBV4-1 combines with J gene TRBJ2-7; 7 bases are shared with TRBD2. The CDR3 has 16 amino acids. Looked up from germline, CDR1 is MGHRA and CDR2 is YSYEKL. The CDR3 spells CASSHGVLASSYEQYF. DNA for the CDR3: TGCGCTAGCAGCCACGGCGTACTAGCGTCATCCTACGAGCAGTACTTC.

This clonotype occurred many times. The DNA of the CDR3 is TGTGCCATCAGTGAGCAATTACAGGGGACCGGGTGCTACACCTTC. Protein sequence: CAISEQLQGTGCYTF. The J gene is TRBJ1-2, the V gene TRBV10-3, with 7 bases that match TRBD1. J lost 9 bases, V lost 2 bases, and 12 bases had no gene match. The CDR3 covers 15 residues. Germline V lookup: CDR1 ENHRY, CDR2 SYGVKD.

The chain couples TRBV5-4 to TRBJ2-5, with TRBD2 identical over 7 bases. This CDR3 region has 14 residues. Germline V lookup: CDR1 SGHNT, CDR2 YYREEE (reference sequence). With V trimmed by 3 bases and J by 9 bases, 11 bases remained unmatched. The DNA for the CDR3 is TGTGCCAGCAGCTCCCCGGGGAGGGAGATGGCCCAGTACTTC. The encoded protein is CASSSPGREMAQYF.

The rearrangement uses TRBV7-6 and TRBJ2-7, with 12 bases that match TRBD2. V lost 0 bases and J lost 0; bases outside the gene matches: 3. The length of the CDR3 is 17 residues. Germline CDR1 reads SGHVS; CDR2 reads FNYEAQ. The CDR3 spells CASSLAVTSGSSYEQYF. DNA of the CDR3: TGTGCCAGCAGCTTAGCCGTGACTAGCGGGAGCTCCTACGAGCAGTACTTC.

This clonotype was seen a single time. This rearrangement joins TRBV19 to TRBJ2-7, with a weak D call TRBD1 (5 bases). This CDR3 spans 13 amino acids. Germline V gene lookup returns CDR1 LNHDA and CDR2 SQIVND (reference sequence). The V end was cut by 3 bases, the J end by 6 bases, with 12 bases between. The CDR3 sequence: CASSIPGSSEQYF. Written as DNA, the CDR3 is TGTGCCAGTAGTATTCCAGGGTCGTCCGAGCAGTACTTC.

The sample holds a few counts of this clonotype. The CDR3 DNA is TGTGCCATCAGTGTGGACTATGGCTACACCTTC. It specifies CAISVDYGYTF. The rearrangement uses TRBV10-3 and TRBJ1-2; unclear D gene. Trimming stripped 4 bases from V and 3 bases from J, with 3 bases between. The CDR3 is 11 amino acids. The germline V gene has CDR1 ENHRY and CDR2 SYGVKD.

This clonotype has only a few counts. The rearrangement uses TRBV11-3 and TRBJ2-5; 11 bases fit TRBD1. Per the germline V gene, CDR1 is SGHNT and CDR2 is YENEEA. Unmatched junction bases numbered 2, after V lost 0 bases and J lost 2 bases. The CDR3 totals 16 residues. CDR3 nucleotide sequence: TGTGCCAGCAGCTTAGATGGGGACAGGGGGCAAGAGACCCAGTACTTC. Residues: CASSLDGDRGQETQYF. Using reference TRBV11-3 and TRBJ2-5 for the parts outside the CDR3, the full variable domain is EAGVVQSPRYKIIEKKQPVAFWCNPISGHNTLYWYLQNLGQGPELLIRYENEEAVDDSQLPKDRFSAERLKGVDSTLKIQPAELGDSAVYLCASSLDGDRGQETQYFGPGTRLLVL.

This clonotype was recorded many times. V gene TRBV7-2 combines with J gene TRBJ2-7; maybe TRBD1 (5 bases). CDR1 is SGHTA and CDR2 is FQGNSA in the germline V gene. The CDR3 is 14 residues long. The ends were cut back, 5 bases at V and 4 bases at J, with 15 bases in the middle. CDR3 sequence: CASSPWTTQYEQYF. CDR3 in DNA: TGTGCCAGCAGCCCCTGGACAACGCAGTACGAGCAGTACTTC.

This clonotype appeared many times. The rearrangement joins TRBV28 to TRBJ2-7, with 9 bases fitting TRBD1. Germline lookup yields CDR1 MDHEN and CDR2 SYDVKM. This CDR3 comprises 16 residues. The J segment lost 6 bases and the V segment lost 2 bases, leaving 11 bases of the junction unmatched. In nucleotides, the CDR3 is TGTGCCAGCAGTTTAGGTCCCTCACAGGGGGCAGGCGAGCAGTACTTC. It is translated as CASSLGPSQGAGEQYF.

The V gene is TRBV4-2, the J gene TRBJ2-3; 10 nucleotides match TRBD2. V was clipped by 0 bases and J by 2 bases; unmatched bases: 8. This CDR3 comprises 18 residues. CDR1 and CDR2 (germline): LGHNA, YNFKEQ. The CDR3 DNA reads TGTGCCAGCAGCCAAGACGCTCTAGCGGGGGCCATCACAGATACGCAGTATTTT. It specifies CASSQDALAGAITDTQYF.

This clonotype was counted only a few times. V and J are TRBV18 and TRBJ2-1; D possibly corresponds to TRBD1 (6 bases). The V end lost 1 base, the J end lost 15 bases, and 16 bases lay between the germline ends. This CDR3 region has 13 residues. Germline loops: CDR1 KGHSH, CDR2 LQKENI. CDR3 residues: CASSPQGELSTFF. The DNA for the CDR3 is TGTGCCAGCTCACCACAGGGGGAGTTGAGTACGTTCTTC.

V is TRBV10-2 and J is TRBJ2-4, with TRBD2 identical over 7 bases. Germline V gene sequence: CDR1 WSHSY, CDR2 SAAADI. The length of the CDR3 is 17 residues. V was pared by 6 bases and J by 5 bases, with 16 bases of the junction left unmatched. The CDR3 reads CASRNLLGEGVENIQYF. For the CDR3, the DNA is TGCGCCAGCAGGAACCTACTAGGGGAGGGAGTGGAAAACATTCAGTACTTC.

This clonotype was counted ten times or more. The chain couples TRBV20-1 to TRBJ2-7, with 7 bases matching TRBD1. Trimming cost V 2 bases and J 3 bases; bases outside gene matches: 4. The CDR3 totals 13 residues. Germline V gene data show CDR1 as DFQATT and CDR2 as SNEGSKA (reference sequence). The CDR3 DNA follows: TGCAGTGCTAGATCCGGGACAGACTACGAGCAGTACTTC. The encoded protein is CSARSGTDYEQYF.

J is TRBJ2-2 and V is TRBV19, with D unresolved. The CDR3 is 15 amino acids. Germline V gene lookup returns CDR1 LNHDA and CDR2 SQIVND (reference sequence). With 1 base removed from V and 6 bases from J, the gap between germline ends came to 12 bases. CDR3 DNA sequence: TGTGCCAGTAGTATAGGTGGTCTGGTTTCCGGGGAGCTGTTTTTT. Protein sequence: CASSIGGLVSGELFF.

This clonotype was counted between two and nine times. V gene TRBV7-9 combines with J gene TRBJ1-5, with 9 bases matching TRBD1. Germline-derived CDR1 and CDR2 are SEHNR and FQNEAQ (reference sequence). V trimming: 4 bases; J trimming: 0 bases; junction bases outside the gene matches: 4. CDR3 length: 16 amino acids. CDR3 loop: CASSSTDRGSNQPQHF. CDR3 DNA: TGTGCCAGCAGCTCAACGGACAGGGGTAGCAATCAGCCCCAGCATTTT.

This clonotype has a count of ten or more. The chain couples TRBV11-2 to TRBJ2-1, with a tentative D call TRBD1 (6 bases). CDR3 size: 16 residues. CDR1 and CDR2 (germline): SGHAT, FQNNGV. V lost 1 base and J 9 bases, leaving 19 bases between the germline ends. The CDR3 coding sequence is TGTGCCAGCAGCTTAGGATGGGGGCGCGGCGTCACTGAGCAGTTCTTC. Translated, it gives CASSLGWGRGVTEQFF.

The rearrangement uses TRBV20-1 and TRBJ2-1; 9 bases map to TRBD2. The CDR3 is 15 residues long. The trim removed 0 bases at V and 7 bases at J, leaving 7 bases unmatched. Looked up from germline, CDR1 is DFQATT and CDR2 is SNEGSKA (reference sequence). CDR3 region: CSAREGLAGKNEQFF. In nucleotides, the CDR3 is TGCAGTGCTAGAGAGGGCCTAGCGGGGAAGAATGAGCAGTTCTTC.

The gene calls are TRBV12-3 or TRBV12-4 and TRBJ2-7; perhaps TRBD1 as D (5 bases). The ends were cut back, 5 bases at V and 3 bases at J, with 20 bases in the middle. The CDR3 covers 16 residues. CDR3 region: CASSPTGLPRFYEQYF. CDR3 DNA: TGTGCCAGCAGTCCCACAGGCCTACCCCGTTTCTACGAGCAGTACTTC.

This chain connects TRBV9 to TRBJ1-2; 8 nucleotides align to TRBD1. V shed 0 bases and J 5 bases; nucleotides not matched to a gene: 3. The CDR3 extends over 14 amino acids. CDR1 and CDR2 from the germline V gene are SGDLS and YYNGEE. CDR3 in amino acids: CASSVVTGDYGYTF. The CDR3 DNA sequence: TGTGCCAGCAGCGTAGTGACAGGGGATTATGGCTACACCTTC.

The V and J genes are TRBV19 and TRBJ2-5; D ambiguous. Germline CDR1 reads LNHDA; CDR2 reads SQIVND (reference sequence). V lost 4 bases, J lost 5 bases, and 14 bases lay in between. The CDR3 is 14 amino acids. The CDR3 nucleotides read TGTGCCAGTAGTACCCAGTCAGGCTGGGAGACCCAGTACTTC. Its translation is CASSTQSGWETQYF.

In its sample, this clonotype was seen many times. The chain is built from TRBV10-3 and TRBJ2-7; D may be TRBD2 (6 bases). The CDR3 is 16 amino acids. Germline V gene sequence: CDR1 ENHRY, CDR2 SYGVKD. Trimming stripped 0 bases from V and 6 bases from J, with 18 bases between. CDR3 nucleotides: TGTGCCATCAGTGAGTCGATCGTGACTAGTTCATCCGAGCAGTACTTC. Encoded protein: CAISESIVTSSSEQYF.

This clonotype was observed at least ten times. The chain is built from TRBV6-1 and TRBJ2-7; 9 bases align to TRBD2. The CDR3 extends over 14 amino acids. Germline CDR1 reads MNHNS; CDR2 reads SASEGT. V shed 7 bases and J 6 bases; nucleotides not matched to a gene: 10. Here the CDR3 reads CASTTGTSPGEQYF. The CDR3 DNA reads as TGTGCCAGCACTACAGGGACTAGCCCGGGCGAGCAGTACTTC.

This clonotype was seen at least ten times. The chain employs TRBV7-9 and TRBJ2-1; TRBD2 aligns across 9 bases. V gave up 3 bases and J gave up 6 bases; unmatched junction bases: 3. The CDR3 sequence is 14 residues long. The V gene's germline CDR1 is SEHNR and CDR2 FQNEAQ (reference sequence). The CDR3 spells CASSFSGSSNEQFF. The CDR3 nucleotides are TGTGCCAGCAGCTTTAGCGGGAGCAGCAATGAGCAGTTCTTC.

This clonotype was observed at least ten times. The chain links TRBV20-1 to TRBJ2-1; 7 bases are a match to TRBD2. Germline CDR1 DFQATT, CDR2 SNEGSKA (reference sequence). V was clipped by 4 bases and J by 3 bases; unmatched bases: 9. CDR3 length: 15 residues. The CDR3 reads CSAKVPGRLYNEQFF. The DNA of the CDR3 is TGCAGTGCTAAGGTCCCCGGGAGGCTCTACAATGAGCAGTTCTTC.